One and the same sample provided the 10 T cell receptor beta chains below, sequenced in a study of beta chain features in type 1 diabetes (dated by TCRdb to the late 2010s). The library came from the immunoSEQ multiplex PCR assay. All of the isolated RNA was reverse transcribed with the High Capacity cDNA Reverse Transcription Kit, so expressed TCRB transcripts were sequenced. TCRdb's version of the immuneACCESS table is confined to in-frame rearrangements and falls short of the full clone set. An unresolved V gene accounts for under half of the shortfall where checked; the remainder is of unknown origin. The sample table holds 810,000 or so clones, of which around a sixth were seen once. The ten largest clones capture 0.02% to 0.025% of the sample. The sample was naive CD4+ T cells from blood. Explained via the paper, the cell subset or site label denotes: true naive CD4+ T cells. These receptor sequences come from a woman aged 18-30 years in good health.

This clone showed up just a few times. The V gene is TRBV28, the J gene TRBJ2-1; D is uncertain. CDR3 length equals 15 residues. Trimming cost V 3 bases and J 4 bases, with 13 bases left between them. CDR1 MDHEN and CDR2 SYDVKM come from the germline V gene. The chain's CDR3 is CASSLGGDGYNEQFF. Here the CDR3 DNA reads TGTGCCAGCAGTTTGGGCGGCGACGGTTACAATGAGCAGTTCTTC.

This clone was counted between two and nine times. The chain employs TRBV5-4 and TRBJ2-3, with TRBD2 matching over 7 bases. From germline, CDR1 is SGHNT and CDR2 YYREEE (reference sequence). Germline trimming cut 2 bases from V and 1 base from J; bases unmatched to any gene: 4. The CDR3 loop spans 15 amino acids. The CDR3 DNA is TGTGCCAGCAGCTTAGGGACTACCCGCACAGATACGCAGTATTTT. Translated: CASSLGTTRTDTQYF.

In its sample, this clone was seen many times. The genes are TRBV21-1 and TRBJ2-1; the table names TRBD2, a call not compared with the DNA. TRBV21-1 is a documented pseudogene. The CDR3 is made up of 10 amino acids. The CDR3: CASPFNEQFF. CDR3 DNA: TGTGCCAGCCCCTTCAATGAGCAGTTCTTC.

The chain combines TRBV4-2 with TRBJ2-3; D is perhaps TRBD2 (5 bases). V lost 5 bases and J lost 0, with 21 bases in between. Germline V gives CDR1 LGHNA, CDR2 YNFKEQ. There are 18 residues in the CDR3. CDR3 nucleotide sequence: TGTGCCAGCAGCATCTCACCTGGGCTAGCACCTAGCACAGATACGCAGTATTTT. Protein product: CASSISPGLAPSTDTQYF.

This chain connects TRBV14 to TRBJ2-7; the match to TRBD1 covers 8 bases. CDR3 length: 15 amino acids. The ends lost 4 bases at V and 3 bases at J; junction bases unmatched: 8. The V gene's germline CDR1 is SGHDN and CDR2 FVKESK. CDR3 in DNA: TGTGCCAGCAGCCGACTACAAGACAGGGGCTACGAGCAGTACTTC. It codes for CASSRLQDRGYEQYF.

Comments on this clone: A much bigger clone sits one base away, suggesting this may be a read error. Different DNA sequences within this sample yield the same CDR3. This CDR3 reads CASSLGDTQYF. The DNA of the CDR3 is TGTGCCAGCAGTTTAGGAGATACGCAGTATTTT. The V call is TRBV6-6, the J call TRBJ2-3; D is unclear. This CDR3 region has 11 residues. The germline V gene encodes CDR1 MNHNY and CDR2 SVGAGI (reference sequence). Trimming left V 4 bases short and J 5 bases short, with 4 bases between.

The gene calls are TRBV4-3 and TRBJ2-7; tentatively, D is TRBD2 (5 bases). This CDR3 has 15 amino acids. In germline, CDR1 is LGHNA, CDR2 YSLEER. Trimming stripped 1 base from V and 1 base from J, with 11 bases between. The DNA for the CDR3 is TGCGCCAGCAGCCAAGGGTGGAGCGGTTCCTACGAGCAGTACTTC. Its translation is CASSQGWSGSYEQYF.

The gene calls are TRBV7-9 and TRBJ1-1; 8 bases match TRBD1. V dropped 5 bases and J dropped 0; count of bases not matched to a gene: 14. The CDR3 sequence is 18 residues long. Germline CDR1 and CDR2: SEHNR and FQNEAQ (reference sequence). The CDR3 nucleotides are TGTGCCAGCAGCCCCAAAGCCGGACAGGGCCGGATGAACACTGAAGCTTTCTTT. It yields the protein CASSPKAGQGRMNTEAFF. The full variable domain, its missing parts supplied by reference TRBV7-9 and TRBJ1-1, is DTGVSQNPRHKITKRGQNVTFRCDPISEHNRLYWYRQTLGQGPEFLTYFQNEAQLEKSRLLSDRFSAERPKGSFSTLEIQRTEQGDSAMYLCASSPKAGQGRMNTEAFFGQGTRLTVV.

This clone was counted between two and nine times. This chain joins TRBV4-2 and TRBJ1-2, with D uncertain. Trimming removed 0 bases at V and 3 bases at J, with 8 bases between. The CDR3 consists of 14 residues. Germline V gene data show CDR1 as LGHNA and CDR2 as YNFKEQ. The CDR3 coding sequence is TGTGCCAGCAGCCAAGAAAGGTTGGACTATGGCTACACCTTC. It translates to CASSQERLDYGYTF.

This clone was detected only a few times. This chain joins TRBV4-2 and TRBJ1-4; D gene unclear. V lost 3 bases, J lost 7 bases, and 9 bases lay in between. The V gene's germline CDR1 is LGHNA and CDR2 YNFKEQ. The CDR3 totals 13 residues. CDR3 sequence reads: CASSQYSGEKLFF. CDR3 nucleotide sequence: TGTGCCAGCAGCCAGTACTCAGGTGAAAAACTGTTTTTT.